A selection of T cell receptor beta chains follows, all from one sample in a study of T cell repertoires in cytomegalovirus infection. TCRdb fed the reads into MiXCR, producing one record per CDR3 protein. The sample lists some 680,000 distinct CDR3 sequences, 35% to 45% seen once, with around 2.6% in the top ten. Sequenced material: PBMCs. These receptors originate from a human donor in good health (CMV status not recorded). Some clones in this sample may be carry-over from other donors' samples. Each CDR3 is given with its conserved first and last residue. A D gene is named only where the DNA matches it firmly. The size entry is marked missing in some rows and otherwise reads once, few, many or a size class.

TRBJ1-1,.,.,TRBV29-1,TGCAGCGTCAGGGACATCACTGAAGCTTTCTTT,CSVRDITEAFF
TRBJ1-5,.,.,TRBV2,TGTGCCAGCAGTGGTCTACATCCTCAGCCCCAGCATTTT,CASSGLHPQPQHF
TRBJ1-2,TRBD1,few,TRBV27,TGTGCCTCTGGGACAGAAGCTCGCTATGGCTACACCTTC,CASGTEARYGYTF
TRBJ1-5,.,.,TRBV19,TGTGCCAGTAGTACGTCCGGCCCGAGGGGCCAGCCCCAGCATTTT,CASSTSGPRGQPQHF
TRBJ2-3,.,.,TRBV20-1,TGCAGTGCTAGAGATTGGACAGACACAGATCCGCAGTATTTT,CSARDWTDTDPQYF
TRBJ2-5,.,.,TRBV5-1,TGCGCCAGCAGCTACGGGGGTCGAGAGACCCAGTACTTC,CASSYGGRETQYF
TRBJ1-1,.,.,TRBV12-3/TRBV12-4,TGTGCCAGCAGTATGACTATGAACACTGAAGCTTTCTTT,CASSMTMNTEAFF
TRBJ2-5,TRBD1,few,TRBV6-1,TGTGCCAGCAGTACGGACGGCAGGGGGCTCGGAAAGACCCAGTACTTC,CASSTDGRGLGKTQYF
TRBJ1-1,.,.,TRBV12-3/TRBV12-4,TGTGCCAGCAGTTGGTCGGGAAACACTGAAGCTTTCTTT,CASSWSGNTEAFF
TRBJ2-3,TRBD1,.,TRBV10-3,TGTGCTATCAGTGAGTCGGCGCAGGGGGTGGATACGCAGTATTTT,CAISESAQGVDTQYF
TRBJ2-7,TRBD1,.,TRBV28,TGTGCCAGCAGTACACCGGGACAGGGGGTCGACGAGCAGTACTTC,CASSTPGQGVDEQYF
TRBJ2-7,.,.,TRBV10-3,TGTGCCATCAGTGTATGGGGGGGGGGACAGGAGGCCTACGAGCAGTACTTC,CAISVWGGGQEAYEQYF
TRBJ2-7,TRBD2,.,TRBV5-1,TGCGCCAGCAGCTTGGACGGGAGGCCCCACGAGCAGTACTTC,CASSLDGRPHEQYF
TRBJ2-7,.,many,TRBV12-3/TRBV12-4,TGTGCCAGCAGTTTAGGTTTTGACGAGCAGTACTTC,CASSLGFDEQYF
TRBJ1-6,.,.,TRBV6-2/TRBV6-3,TGTGCCAGCAGTTACGGACGGGAACGTCCTCTTTCACCCCTCCACTTT,CASSYGRERPLSPLHF
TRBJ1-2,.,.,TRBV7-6,TGTGCCAGCAGCCCGGGCGGTGGTTACTCGTCTAACTATGGCTACACCTTC,CASSPGGGYSSNYGYTF
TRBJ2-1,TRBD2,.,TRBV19,TGTGCCACCGCAACTAGCGGGAGTCGGGATGATCAGTTCTTC,CATATSGSRDDQFF
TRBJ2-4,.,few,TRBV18,TGTGCCAGCTCACCACAGGGTGTAGCCAAAAACATTCAGTACTTC,CASSPQGVAKNIQYF
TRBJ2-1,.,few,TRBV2,TGTGCCAGCACACTAGCCCGCTCGGGTGAGCAGTTCTTC,CASTLARSGEQFF
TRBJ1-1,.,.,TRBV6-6,TGTGCCAGCACTGCATTACGGTGGGCCGAGAACACTGAAGCTTTCTTT,CASTALRWAENTEAFF
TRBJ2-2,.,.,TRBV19,TGTGCCAGTAGTATAGTAGGGGCGGGCACCGGGGAGCTGTTTTTT,CASSIVGAGTGELFF
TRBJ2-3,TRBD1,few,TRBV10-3,TGTGCCAGTTGGGACAGAGACTTCCGAGATACGCAGTATTTT,CASWDRDFRDTQYF
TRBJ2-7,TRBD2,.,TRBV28,TGTGCCAGCAGTTTCTACCGGGAGGGCCTACACGAGCAGTACTTC,CASSFYREGLHEQYF
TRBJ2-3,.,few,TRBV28,TGTGCCAGCAGTTCCGTTAGCACAGATACGCAGTATTTT,CASSSVSTDTQYF
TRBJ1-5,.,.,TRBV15,TGTGCCACCAGCAGCCGGGCCCACCAGCCCCAGCATTTT,CATSSRAHQPQHF
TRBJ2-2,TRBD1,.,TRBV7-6,TGTGCCAGCAGCTACCTACAGGGGACCGGGGAGCTGTTTTTT,CASSYLQGTGELFF
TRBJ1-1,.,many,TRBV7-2,TGTGCCAGCAGCTCCACAGGGACCCCTCCGCGAAGGACTGAAGCTTTCTTT,CASSSTGTPPRRTEAFF
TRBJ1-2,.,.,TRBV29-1,TGCAGCGTTGTGGGCGGGGGTCAGGGCTACACCTTC,CSVVGGGQGYTF
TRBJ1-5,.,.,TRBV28,TGTGCCAGCAGTTATATGGGCACTCTGCCCCAGCATTTT,CASSYMGTLPQHF
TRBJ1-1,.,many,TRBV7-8,TGTGCCAGCAGCTTAGGAGCCCGGATTGAAGCTTTCTTT,CASSLGARIEAFF
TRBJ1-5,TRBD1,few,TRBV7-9,TGTGCCAGCAGCGAGGGGTCCGGGACAGGGCACCAGCCCCAGCATTTT,CASSEGSGTGHQPQHF
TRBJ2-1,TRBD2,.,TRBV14,TGTGCCAGCAGCCAACATAGCGGGAGGGCCGGGAATGAGCAGTTCTTC,CASSQHSGRAGNEQFF
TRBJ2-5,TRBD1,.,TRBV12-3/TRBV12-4,TGTGCCAGCAGTTTAGCGTCCACAGGGGGCCAAGAGACCCAGTACTTC,CASSLASTGGQETQYF
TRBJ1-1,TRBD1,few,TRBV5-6,TGTGCCAGCAGCTTGGGTGGGACAGGGTTATCGGGTGAAGCTTTCTTT,CASSLGGTGLSGEAFF
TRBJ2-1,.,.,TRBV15,TGTGCCACCAGCCGTTCGTTGAGAGTTGGTCGACGGGAGCAGTTCTTC,CATSRSLRVGRREQFF
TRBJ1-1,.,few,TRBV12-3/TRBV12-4,TGTGCCAGCAGTTTAGGGCAGGGGTCAGCTTTCTTT,CASSLGQGSAFF
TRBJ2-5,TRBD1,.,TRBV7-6,TGTGCTAGCAGCCCGACAGGGGTGGGGGAGACCCAGTACTTC,CASSPTGVGETQYF
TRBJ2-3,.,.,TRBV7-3,TGTGCCAGCAGCTCGGGGGCCAGCCCAGATACGCAGTATTTT,CASSSGASPDTQYF
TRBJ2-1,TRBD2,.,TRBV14,TGTGCCAGCAGCCAGGTACTAGCGGACGAGCAGTTCTTC,CASSQVLADEQFF